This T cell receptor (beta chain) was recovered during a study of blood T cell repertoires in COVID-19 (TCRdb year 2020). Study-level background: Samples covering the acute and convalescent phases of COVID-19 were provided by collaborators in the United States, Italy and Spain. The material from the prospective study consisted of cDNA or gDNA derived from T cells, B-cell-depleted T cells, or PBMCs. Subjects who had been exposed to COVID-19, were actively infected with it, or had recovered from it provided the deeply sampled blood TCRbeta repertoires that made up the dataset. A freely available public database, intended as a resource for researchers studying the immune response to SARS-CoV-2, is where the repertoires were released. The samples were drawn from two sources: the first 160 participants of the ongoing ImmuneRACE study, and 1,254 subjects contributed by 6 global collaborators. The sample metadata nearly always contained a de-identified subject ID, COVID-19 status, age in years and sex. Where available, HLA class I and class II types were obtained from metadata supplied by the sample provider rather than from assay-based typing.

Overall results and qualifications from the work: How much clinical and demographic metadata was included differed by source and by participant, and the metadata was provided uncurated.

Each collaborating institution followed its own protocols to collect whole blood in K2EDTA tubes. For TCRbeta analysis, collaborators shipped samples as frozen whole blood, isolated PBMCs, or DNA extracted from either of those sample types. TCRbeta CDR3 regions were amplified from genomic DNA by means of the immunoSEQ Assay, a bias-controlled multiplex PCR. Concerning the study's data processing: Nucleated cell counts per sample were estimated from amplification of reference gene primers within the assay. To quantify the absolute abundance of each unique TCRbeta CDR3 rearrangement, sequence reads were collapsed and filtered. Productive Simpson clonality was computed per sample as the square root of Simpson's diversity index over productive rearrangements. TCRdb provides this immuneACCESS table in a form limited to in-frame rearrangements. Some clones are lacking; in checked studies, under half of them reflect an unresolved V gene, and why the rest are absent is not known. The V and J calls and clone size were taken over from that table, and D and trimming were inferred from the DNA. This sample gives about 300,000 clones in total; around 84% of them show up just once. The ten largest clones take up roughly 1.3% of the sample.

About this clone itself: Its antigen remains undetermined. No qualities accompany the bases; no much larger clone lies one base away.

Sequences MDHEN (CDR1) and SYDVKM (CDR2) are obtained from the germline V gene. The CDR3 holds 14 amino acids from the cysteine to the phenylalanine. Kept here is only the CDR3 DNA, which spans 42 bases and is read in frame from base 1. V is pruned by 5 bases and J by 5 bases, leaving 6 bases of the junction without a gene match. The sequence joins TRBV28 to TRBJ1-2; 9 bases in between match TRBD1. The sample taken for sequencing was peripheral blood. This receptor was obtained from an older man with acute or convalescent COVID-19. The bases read TGTGCCAGCAGTCCGGGACAGGGCGGGTATGGCTACACCTTC. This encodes CASSPGQGGYGYTF.